This TCR beta chain was sequenced for a study of cytomegalovirus exposure and HLA in healthy donors. PCR used 60 Vbeta primers and 13 Jbeta primers. TCRdb's table, derived via immunoSEQ multiplex PCR, lists solely in-frame clones and lacks some. Its table lists more than 140,000 clones. Sequenced material: PBMCs. The receptor comes from a woman between 18 and 29 years old in good health and CMV-seronegative.

CDR3 sequence: CASRLPGQPQHF. CDR3 bases: TGTGCCAGCAGGCTTCCGGGACAGCCCCAGCATTTT. The chain is built from TRBV6-5 and TRBJ1-5; no reliable D call. In germline, CDR1 is MNHEY, CDR2 SVGAGI. The CDR3 sequence is 12 residues long. V gave up 6 bases and J gave up 7 bases, with 10 bases separating them.